The 20 T cell receptor beta chains below all came from one sample that was sequenced in a study of T-cell reconstitution after alpha-beta-depleted transplantation in children. Unique molecular identifiers were incorporated into the prepared TCRbeta library. TCRdb used MiXCR to reprocess the PCR reads, holding one entry per CDR3 protein. The table lists 250,000 to 350,000 distinct CDR3 sequences, almost 10% of them singletons. This material consisted of PBMCs from the stem cell graft donor, taken from the stem cell graft. All receptors derive from a human donor who donated a stem cell graft to a child with SCID.

This clonotype has more than one count but fewer than ten. The chain links TRBV10-3 to TRBJ2-1; D call uncertain. This CDR3 is built from 17 residues. Per germline, CDR1 ENHRY and CDR2 SYGVKD. Trimming removed 2 bases at V and 0 bases at J, with 14 bases between. CDR3 loop: CAISEPGQISSYNEQFF. The DNA for the CDR3 is TGTGCCATCAGTGAGCCGGGTCAGATAAGCTCCTACAATGAGCAGTTCTTC.

This clonotype came up many times. This rearrangement joins TRBV28 to TRBJ2-3; D perhaps matches TRBD2 (7 bases). The CDR3 runs 16 residues. Trimming pared 6 bases from V and 3 bases from J, leaving 19 bases between. Germline V gene data show CDR1 as MDHEN and CDR2 as SYDVKM. For the CDR3, the DNA is TGTGCCAGCAGCTTCGACGGGGGGCCTGGTACAGATACGCAGTATTTT. It translates to CASSFDGGPGTDTQYF.

This rearrangement joins TRBV5-1 to TRBJ2-1, with D possibly being TRBD1 (6 bases). V was cut by 5 bases and J by 8 bases, with 17 bases left in between. This CDR3 has 14 residues. The germline CDR1 and CDR2 sequences are SGHRS and YFSETQ. The CDR3 nucleotides are TGCGCCAGCAGTCCCGGACAGTTGATGGATGAGCAGTTCTTC. This sequence encodes CASSPGQLMDEQFF.

This clonotype was found many times. V and J are TRBV10-1 and TRBJ2-5; 9 bases agree with TRBD1. J was trimmed by 1 base and V by 4 bases; bases with no gene match: 4. The CDR3 length is 15 residues. Germline V gives CDR1 WNHNN, CDR2 SYGVQD (reference sequence). The CDR3 nucleotides read TGCGCCAGCAGTGCGGGACAGGGTATCCAAGAGACCCAGTACTTC. Translated, it gives CASSAGQGIQETQYF.

This clonotype was picked up many times. The V gene is TRBV20-1, the J gene TRBJ1-1; 7 nucleotides agree with TRBD1. CDR3 length equals 10 residues. Germline V gives CDR1 DFQATT, CDR2 SNEGSKA (reference sequence). V lost 6 bases and J lost 10; bases outside the gene matches: 5. In nucleotides, the CDR3 is TGCAGTGCCATACAGGGGACAGCTTTCTTT. Encoded protein: CSAIQGTAFF.

The sample holds a few counts of this clonotype. The chain combines TRBV11-2 with TRBJ1-6; 8 positions match TRBD1. This CDR3 comprises 15 residues. Germline V gives CDR1 SGHAT, CDR2 FQNNGV. V was pared by 10 bases and J by 4 bases, with 9 bases of the junction left unmatched. The CDR3 bases are TGTGCCACCTCGGACAGGGCAAGATATAATTCACCCCTCCACTTT. This translates into CATSDRARYNSPLHF.

Details on this clonotype: A junction end diverges from the germline sequence, so it may reflect a read error. V usage is TRBV7-8 and J usage is TRBJ2-1; D unclear. Germline CDR1 reads SGHVS; CDR2 reads FQNEAQ. The length of the CDR3 is 15 residues. This CDR3 is CASSTSSVSYNEQLF. As DNA, the CDR3 is TGTGCCAGCAGCACCTCTTCGGTCTCCTACAATGAGCAGTTATTC.

V usage is TRBV19 and J usage is TRBJ1-2; D gene unclear. V was shortened by 3 bases and J by 5 bases, with 16 bases between the two germline ends. Germline CDR1 and CDR2: LNHDA and SQIVND (reference sequence). The CDR3 consists of 15 residues. CDR3: CASSIVVGGGYGYTF. CDR3 bases: TGTGCCAGTAGTATCGTAGTGGGCGGCGGTTATGGCTACACCTTC. Looking up the rest from reference TRBV19 and TRBJ1-2 gives the full variable domain: DGGITQSPKYLFRKEGQNVTLSCEQNLNHDAMYWYRQDPGQGLRLIYYSQIVNDFQKGDIAEGYSVSREKKESFPLTVTSAQKNPTAFYLCASSIVVGGGYGYTFGSGTRLTVV.

This clonotype has only a few counts. CDR3 nucleotide sequence: TGTGCCAGCACCAAACGTCGGGGGGGTTACACAGATACGCAGTATTTT. This translates into CASTKRRGGYTDTQYF. The chain joins TRBV12-3 or TRBV12-4 to TRBJ2-3, with 8 bases that match TRBD2. The ends lost 7 bases at V and 2 bases at J; junction bases unmatched: 11. The CDR3 length is 16 residues.

Only a few counts were recorded for this clonotype. This chain joins TRBV7-2 and TRBJ2-7; perhaps TRBD2 as D (6 bases). In germline, CDR1 is SGHTA, CDR2 FQGNSA. The CDR3 contains 15 residues. Between the trimmed V and J ends, which lost 4 bases and 0 bases, there was a span of 13 bases. CDR3 amino acids: CASSSGTSYSYEQYF. CDR3 nucleotide sequence: TGTGCCAGCAGCTCCGGGACTTCCTACTCCTACGAGCAGTACTTC. The full variable domain, its missing parts supplied by reference TRBV7-2 and TRBJ2-7, is GAGVSQSPSNKVTEKGKDVELRCDPISGHTALYWYRQSLGQGLEFLIYFQGNSAPDKSGLPSDRFSAERTGGSVSTLTIQRTQQEDSAVYLCASSSGTSYSYEQYFGPGTRLTVT.

V usage is TRBV29-1 and J usage is TRBJ2-3, with 8 bases lining up with TRBD1. V was pared by 7 bases and J by 6 bases, with 12 bases of the junction left unmatched. The CDR3 sequence is 14 residues long. Germline V gene lookup returns CDR1 SQVTM and CDR2 ANQGSEA. The CDR3, as DNA: TGCAGCGCAACTTTTCAGGGGGCACTCGATACGCAGTATTTT. Residues: CSATFQGALDTQYF.

This clonotype has a count of ten or more. The rearrangement uses TRBV6-5 and TRBJ1-2; maybe TRBD1 (6 bases). V was shortened by 5 bases and J by 5 bases, with 12 bases between the two germline ends. CDR3 length: 13 amino acids. The germline V gene has CDR1 MNHEY and CDR2 SVGAGI. The CDR3 loop reads CASSRQDLYGYTF. CDR3 nucleotide sequence: TGTGCCAGCAGTAGACAGGATTTGTATGGCTACACCTTC.

This clonotype was counted a few times. This chain joins TRBV7-8 and TRBJ1-5; D is ambiguous. The CDR3 totals 14 residues. CDR1 is SGHVS, CDR2 FQNEAQ, per germline. The V end lost 4 bases, the J end lost 7 bases, and 14 bases lay between the germline ends. The DNA for the CDR3 is TGTGCCAGCAGCTCCCCGAGTATGGGGCAGCCCCAGCATTTT. This gives the protein CASSSPSMGQPQHF.

This clonotype was seen a handful of times. CDR3 coding DNA: TGTGCCAGCAGCCAACCGTCAGGGGGCCCGAACACCGGGGAGCTGTTTTTT. This sequence encodes CASSQPSGGPNTGELFF. The V gene is TRBV7-9, the J gene TRBJ2-2; 8 bases line up with TRBD1. CDR1 is SEHNR, CDR2 FQNEAQ, per germline (reference sequence). There are 17 residues in the CDR3. J was trimmed by 0 bases and V by 5 bases; bases with no gene match: 8.

This clonotype came up a few times. This chain connects TRBV20-1 to TRBJ2-5; TRBD2 matches 9 bases. V was clipped by 3 bases and J by 0 bases; unmatched bases: 5. Per the germline V gene, CDR1 is DFQATT and CDR2 is SNEGSKA (reference sequence). CDR3 size: 15 residues. CDR3 sequence reads: CSASELAGNQETQYF. CDR3 bases: TGCAGTGCTAGTGAGCTAGCGGGGAACCAAGAGACCCAGTACTTC.

The V call is TRBV3-1, the J call TRBJ2-7; maybe TRBD1 (6 bases). Germline loops: CDR1 LGHDT, CDR2 YNNKEL (reference sequence). This CDR3 is built from 17 residues. Trimming left V 10 bases short and J 2 bases short, with 27 bases between. As DNA, the CDR3 is TGTGCCACCTCCCATACATTCGGGACACCGGCGGCCTACGAGCAGTACTTC. This codes for CATSHTFGTPAAYEQYF.

This clonotype was recorded at least ten times. The gene calls are TRBV7-2 and TRBJ2-5, with D unclear. CDR3 length: 13 residues. The ends were cut back, 2 bases at V and 0 bases at J, with 4 bases in the middle. CDR1 and CDR2 from the germline V gene are SGHTA and FQGNSA. CDR3 nucleotides: TGTGCCAGCAGCTTAATGTACCAAGAGACCCAGTACTTC. It yields the protein CASSLMYQETQYF.

This clonotype has at least ten counts. The V and J genes are TRBV12-3 or TRBV12-4 and TRBJ2-3; no reliable D call. The CDR3 sequence is 12 residues long. The V end was cut by 5 bases, the J end by 6 bases, with 9 bases between. This chain's CDR3 is CASSARADTQYF. CDR3 sequence (DNA): TGTGCCAGCAGTGCCCGGGCTGATACGCAGTATTTT.

This clonotype appeared many times. The CDR3 DNA reads TGCGCCAGCAGCTGGACGACCACCTACGAGCAGTACTTC. This codes for CASSWTTTYEQYF. This rearrangement joins TRBV5-1 to TRBJ2-7; D not certain. Trimming took 3 bases from V and 2 from J, leaving 9 bases between them. Germline CDR1 reads SGHRS; CDR2 reads YFSETQ. The CDR3 has 13 residues.

This clonotype was detected a few times. V gene TRBV2 combines with J gene TRBJ2-2, with 8 nucleotides matching TRBD1. J lost 5 bases, V lost 6 bases, and 5 bases had no gene match. In germline, CDR1 is SNHLY, CDR2 FYNNEI. The length of the CDR3 is 14 residues. The CDR3: CASSPQGVTGELFF. CDR3 coding DNA: TGTGCCAGCAGCCCACAGGGGGTTACCGGGGAGCTGTTTTTT.